A selection of T cell receptor beta chains follows, all from one sample in a study of CD8 T cells in ankylosing spondylitis. TCRdb passed the 5' RACE reads through MiXCR, listing each CDR3 protein once. The profile shows some 140,000 distinct CDR3 sequences, 8% to 9% of them singletons. The sequencing input was synovial fluid, either unsorted or a sorted T cell fraction (not recorded which). The receptors were gathered from a male donor with ankylosing spondylitis. The CDR3 runs from the conserved cysteine through the conserved F or W. The order of the fields is clone size, V gene, J gene, D gene, CDR3 DNA, CDR3 protein. D genes are given only for firm matches. Expanded clones get a size class; other rows say once, few or many, or leave the size out.

clone size: many; V gene: TRBV7-2; J gene: TRBJ1-2; D gene: TRBD1; CDR3 DNA: TGTGCCAGCAGCTTAAGGACAGGGTCGGATGGCTACACCTTC; CDR3 protein: CASSLRTGSDGYTF
clone size: many; V gene: TRBV20-1; J gene: TRBJ1-1; D gene: .; CDR3 DNA: TGCAGTGCTAGAGGAGGCCGAGGCACTGAAGCTTTCTTT; CDR3 protein: CSARGGRGTEAFF
clone size: .; V gene: TRBV5-1; J gene: TRBJ2-1; D gene: TRBD1; CDR3 DNA: TGCGCCAGCAGCTACTTACAGGGGGCCGGTGAGCAGTTCTTC; CDR3 protein: CASSYLQGAGEQFF
clone size: .; V gene: TRBV11-3; J gene: TRBJ2-1; D gene: .; CDR3 DNA: TGTGCCAGCAGTCTTAGCGGAGCCTCCTACAATGAGCAGTTCTTC; CDR3 protein: CASSLSGASYNEQFF
clone size: .; V gene: TRBV27; J gene: TRBJ1-3; D gene: .; CDR3 DNA: TGTGCCAGCAGTCCTCACGGGCAGAGCTCTGGAAACACCATATATTTT; CDR3 protein: CASSPHGQSSGNTIYF
clone size: .; V gene: TRBV3-1; J gene: TRBJ2-5; D gene: .; CDR3 DNA: TGTGCCAGCAGTTTAGCGATTCACCTCTCAGAGACCCAGTACTTC; CDR3 protein: CASSLAIHLSETQYF
clone size: many; V gene: TRBV5-1; J gene: TRBJ2-5; D gene: .; CDR3 DNA: TGCGCCAGCAGCTTGGGGGCAGATTTACAAGAGACCCAGTACTTC; CDR3 protein: CASSLGADLQETQYF
clone size: .; V gene: TRBV7-9; J gene: TRBJ1-4; D gene: .; CDR3 DNA: TGTGCCAGCAGCCAAACCCCCGGGGCTGTGGAAAAACTGTTTTTT; CDR3 protein: CASSQTPGAVEKLFF
clone size: .; V gene: TRBV28; J gene: TRBJ1-4; D gene: .; CDR3 DNA: TGTGCCAGCACCCCCATGGGGATGTATGAAAAACTGTTTTTT; CDR3 protein: CASTPMGMYEKLFF
clone size: few; V gene: TRBV6-2/TRBV6-3; J gene: TRBJ2-4; D gene: TRBD2; CDR3 DNA: TGTGCCAGCAGTTACCCTAACGCTCCGGGACTAGGCTTC; CDR3 protein: CASSYPNAPGLGF
clone size: few; V gene: TRBV7-2; J gene: TRBJ2-7; D gene: .; CDR3 DNA: TGTGCCAGCAGCTTTAGTGGGGGGGAGCAGTACTTC; CDR3 protein: CASSFSGGEQYF
clone size: many; V gene: TRBV6-6; J gene: TRBJ2-1; D gene: .; CDR3 DNA: TGTGCCAGCAGGACAACTATCGCAGAGCAGTTCTTC; CDR3 protein: CASRTTIAEQFF
clone size: few; V gene: TRBV7-2; J gene: TRBJ2-7; D gene: TRBD1; CDR3 DNA: TGTGCCAGCAGCTTCGACAGGGAGAACGACGAGCAGTACTTC; CDR3 protein: CASSFDRENDEQYF
clone size: many; V gene: TRBV20-1; J gene: TRBJ1-2; D gene: TRBD1; CDR3 DNA: TGCAGTGCTAGCCTACAGGGGTCTGGCTACACCTTC; CDR3 protein: CSASLQGSGYTF
clone size: many; V gene: TRBV7-2; J gene: TRBJ2-7; D gene: .; CDR3 DNA: TGTGCCAGCAGCTTAGGACAGCGGATCGAGCAGTACTTC; CDR3 protein: CASSLGQRIEQYF
clone size: few; V gene: TRBV7-8; J gene: TRBJ2-1; D gene: .; CDR3 DNA: TGTGCCAGCACCCGGTGGAGGGGGGCAAGGGACAATGAGCAGTTCTTC; CDR3 protein: CASTRWRGARDNEQFF
clone size: few; V gene: TRBV19; J gene: TRBJ2-3; D gene: .; CDR3 DNA: TGTGCCAGTAGTACAGACACAGATACGCAGTATTTT; CDR3 protein: CASSTDTDTQYF
clone size: few; V gene: TRBV5-1; J gene: TRBJ2-1; D gene: .; CDR3 DNA: TGCGCCAGCAGCTTCCAACAAGACAATGAGCAGTTCTTC; CDR3 protein: CASSFQQDNEQFF
clone size: .; V gene: TRBV20-1; J gene: TRBJ1-1; D gene: .; CDR3 DNA: TGCAGTGCTGGGGCCTGGACAGTGAACACTGAAGCTTTCTTT; CDR3 protein: CSAGAWTVNTEAFF
clone size: .; V gene: TRBV10-2; J gene: TRBJ2-2; D gene: TRBD1; CDR3 DNA: TGCGCCAGCAGCGGACAGGGCTCCGGGGAGCTGTTTTTT; CDR3 protein: CASSGQGSGELFF
clone size: few; V gene: TRBV5-1; J gene: TRBJ2-7; D gene: TRBD2; CDR3 DNA: TGCGCCAGCAGCTTGGTGCTAGCGGGACTCTACGAGCAGTACTTC; CDR3 protein: CASSLVLAGLYEQYF
clone size: .; V gene: TRBV20-1; J gene: TRBJ1-1; D gene: .; CDR3 DNA: TGCAGTGCACCAGGGGTGGGGGTGGATGAAGCTTTCTTT; CDR3 protein: CSAPGVGVDEAFF
clone size: .; V gene: TRBV6-2/TRBV6-3; J gene: TRBJ2-7; D gene: .; CDR3 DNA: TGTGCCAGCAGCCGGATGGGGACGGACTTAGGCGAGCAGTACTTC; CDR3 protein: CASSRMGTDLGEQYF
clone size: .; V gene: TRBV5-1; J gene: TRBJ1-5; D gene: TRBD1; CDR3 DNA: TGCGCCAGCAGCTTCTCTCCCACAGGGGGCCTGCAGCCCCAGCATTTT; CDR3 protein: CASSFSPTGGLQPQHF
clone size: few; V gene: TRBV20-1; J gene: TRBJ2-5; D gene: TRBD2; CDR3 DNA: TGCAGTGGTCCGGGACTAGCGGGACGGTGGGATGAGACCCAGTACTTC; CDR3 protein: CSGPGLAGRWDETQYF
clone size: few; V gene: TRBV28; J gene: TRBJ2-7; D gene: .; CDR3 DNA: TGTGCCAGCAGTCTCCGGACACCCTACGAGCAGTACTTC; CDR3 protein: CASSLRTPYEQYF
clone size: many; V gene: TRBV5-1; J gene: TRBJ2-5; D gene: .; CDR3 DNA: TGCGCCAGCAGCTCCCAGGGAGGAGAGACCCAGTACTTC; CDR3 protein: CASSSQGGETQYF
clone size: many; V gene: TRBV20-1; J gene: TRBJ1-3; D gene: TRBD1; CDR3 DNA: TGCAGTGCCCTACAGGGGGTTGGAGGAAACACCATATATTTT; CDR3 protein: CSALQGVGGNTIYF
clone size: many; V gene: TRBV9; J gene: TRBJ2-5; D gene: .; CDR3 DNA: TGTGCCAGCAGCCCTACAGGAATACGCCAAGAGACCCAGTACTTC; CDR3 protein: CASSPTGIRQETQYF
clone size: few; V gene: TRBV5-1; J gene: TRBJ2-2; D gene: TRBD1; CDR3 DNA: TGCGCCAGCAGCTTGAAGGACAGGGGGTCAGGGGAGCTGTTTTTT; CDR3 protein: CASSLKDRGSGELFF
clone size: many; V gene: TRBV4-3; J gene: TRBJ1-2; D gene: TRBD1; CDR3 DNA: TGCGCCAGCAGCCCGGGACAGGATTGGGATGGCTACACCTTC; CDR3 protein: CASSPGQDWDGYTF
clone size: .; V gene: TRBV9; J gene: TRBJ1-1; D gene: .; CDR3 DNA: TGTGCCAGCAGCCTAAGACCCGGAAGTGGCACTGAAGCTTTCTTT; CDR3 protein: CASSLRPGSGTEAFF
clone size: once; V gene: TRBV12-3/TRBV12-4; J gene: TRBJ2-7; D gene: TRBD2; CDR3 DNA: TGTGCCAGCAGGCCCGGGACTACCATTTACGAGCAGTACTTC; CDR3 protein: CASRPGTTIYEQYF
clone size: few; V gene: TRBV5-4; J gene: TRBJ1-1; D gene: .; CDR3 DNA: TGTGCCAGCAGCCTTCAGCAGATCTCCACTGAAGCTTTCTTT; CDR3 protein: CASSLQQISTEAFF
clone size: many; V gene: TRBV7-2; J gene: TRBJ1-2; D gene: .; CDR3 DNA: TGTGCCAGCAGCTTCAGCAGGGAGGATGGCTACACCTTC; CDR3 protein: CASSFSREDGYTF
clone size: .; V gene: TRBV20-1; J gene: TRBJ2-3; D gene: TRBD2; CDR3 DNA: TGCAGTGCTTTGGGGCGACTAGCGGGGGGGCGTCTGGTAGATACGCAGTATTTT; CDR3 protein: CSALGRLAGGRLVDTQYF
clone size: .; V gene: TRBV27; J gene: TRBJ1-4; D gene: TRBD1; CDR3 DNA: TGTGCCAGCAGCTACAGGGGGCGAAGGGAAAAACTGTTTTTT; CDR3 protein: CASSYRGRREKLFF
clone size: many; V gene: TRBV2; J gene: TRBJ2-3; D gene: TRBD2; CDR3 DNA: TGTGCCAGCAGTACTAGCGGGGGGAGAGTAGGTACGCAGTATTTT; CDR3 protein: CASSTSGGRVGTQYF
clone size: few; V gene: TRBV29-1; J gene: TRBJ2-1; D gene: .; CDR3 DNA: TGCAGCGTGACTAGTTCGGATGAGCAGTCCTTC; CDR3 protein: CSVTSSDEQSF
clone size: .; V gene: TRBV7-6; J gene: TRBJ1-4; D gene: .; CDR3 DNA: TGTGCCAGCAGCTGGGACCTGACCAATGAAAAACTGTTTTTT; CDR3 protein: CASSWDLTNEKLFF
clone size: few; V gene: TRBV19; J gene: TRBJ1-2; D gene: .; CDR3 DNA: TGTGCCAGTAGTAGACAGAATTATGGCTACACCTTC; CDR3 protein: CASSRQNYGYTF
clone size: .; V gene: TRBV7-2; J gene: TRBJ1-2; D gene: TRBD1; CDR3 DNA: TGTGCCAGCAGCCTCAGACAGGGGGCGTTCTATGGCTACACCTTC; CDR3 protein: CASSLRQGAFYGYTF
clone size: .; V gene: TRBV5-1; J gene: TRBJ1-3; D gene: .; CDR3 DNA: TGCGCCAGCAGCTTTCGGGGGAGCGGCTCTGGAAACACCATATATTTT; CDR3 protein: CASSFRGSGSGNTIYF
clone size: .; V gene: TRBV20-1; J gene: TRBJ2-1; D gene: TRBD2; CDR3 DNA: TGCAGTCGGACTAGCGGGAGCAGTGCCTACAATGAGCAGTTCTTC; CDR3 protein: CSRTSGSSAYNEQFF
clone size: .; V gene: TRBV5-6; J gene: TRBJ2-1; D gene: TRBD2; CDR3 DNA: TGTGCCAGCAGACCCCCTCCCGGGGCTAGCGGGGACCATGAGCAGTTCTTC; CDR3 protein: CASRPPPGASGDHEQFF
clone size: many; V gene: TRBV6-1; J gene: TRBJ2-2; D gene: TRBD2; CDR3 DNA: TGTGCCAGCTGGCTAGCGGGGCCCACCGGGGAGCTGTTTTTT; CDR3 protein: CASWLAGPTGELFF